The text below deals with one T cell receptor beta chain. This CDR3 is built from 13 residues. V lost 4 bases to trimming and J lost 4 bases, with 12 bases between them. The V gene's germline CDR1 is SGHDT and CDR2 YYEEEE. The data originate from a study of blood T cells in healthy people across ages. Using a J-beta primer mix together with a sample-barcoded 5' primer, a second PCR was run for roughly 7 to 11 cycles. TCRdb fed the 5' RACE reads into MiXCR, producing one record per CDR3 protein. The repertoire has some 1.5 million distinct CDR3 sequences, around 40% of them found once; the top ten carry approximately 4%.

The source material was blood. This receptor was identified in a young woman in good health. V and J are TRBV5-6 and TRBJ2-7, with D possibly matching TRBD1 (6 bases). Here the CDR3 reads CASSPTGRYEQYF. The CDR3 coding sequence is TGTGCCAGCAGCCCAACAGGGCGGTACGAGCAGTACTTC. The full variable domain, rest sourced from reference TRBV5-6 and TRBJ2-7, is DAGVTQSPTHLIKTRGQQVTLRCSPKSGHDTVSWYQQALGQGPQFIFQYYEEEERQRGNFPDRFSGHQFPNYSSELNVNALLLGDSALYLCASSPTGRYEQYFGPGTRLTVT.